A single sample is the source of the 2 T cell receptor beta chains below, sequenced in a study of blood T cells in healthy people across ages. Next came a second PCR, run for about 6 to 11 cycles, which used a sample-barcoded 5' primer along with a J-beta primer mix. TCRdb re-called the 5' RACE reads with MiXCR, one entry per CDR3 protein. The sample lists about 800,000 distinct CDR3 sequences, 58% seen once, with approximately 20% in the top ten. Sequenced sample: blood. These receptors were collected from a man aged 30 to 45 in good health.

A remark on this clonotype: A junction end diverges from the germline sequence, so it may reflect a read error. The chain uses TRBV5-1 and TRBJ2-4, with 13 positions matching TRBD2. The J call may be wrong; the DNA end is better matched by TRBJ2-5. The CDR3 sequence is 16 residues long. Germline CDR1 reads SGHRS; CDR2 reads YFSETQ. In DNA form, the CDR3 reads TGCGCCAGCGGCTTGGCACTAGCGGGGGGGCAAGAGACCCAGTACTTC. It codes for CASGLALAGGQETQYF.

This clonotype was detected a few times. The gene calls are TRBV20-1 and TRBJ2-1, with D possibly matching TRBD1 (5 bases). Germline CDR1 reads DFQATT; CDR2 reads SNEGSKA (reference sequence). Between the trimmed V and J ends, which lost 3 bases and 4 bases, there was a span of 13 bases. This CDR3 spans 14 amino acids. The CDR3 sequence is CSARGQGWYNEQFF. CDR3 sequence (DNA): TGCAGTGCTAGGGGCCAGGGATGGTACAATGAGCAGTTCTTC.